The 24 T cell receptor beta chains given below trace back to one sample, sequenced in a study of blood T cell repertoires in COVID-19. Only in-frame clones appear in the TCRdb table, and some are missing; sequencing was by immunoSEQ multiplex PCR. The sample shows some 60,000 clones, approximately 90% of them seen only once. Source material: peripheral blood. Receptors originate from a human donor in a cohort sampled during active COVID-19.

In DNA form, the CDR3 reads TGTGCCAGTAGTATAGCAGGGGCAATCAATCAGCCCCAGCATTTT. Amino acids: CASSIAGAINQPQHF. J is TRBJ1-5 and V is TRBV19, with D possibly being TRBD1 (6 bases). V lost 1 base and J lost 3, with 10 bases in between. The CDR3 runs to 15 residues. Per the germline V gene, CDR1 is LNHDA and CDR2 is SQIVND (reference sequence).

This sequence joins TRBV12-3 or TRBV12-4 and TRBJ2-5; 7 nucleotides line up with TRBD1. This CDR3 region has 13 residues. V lost 4 bases and J lost 3; bases outside the gene matches: 2. Here the CDR3 DNA reads TGTGCCAGCAGTTGGGACAGAAAAGAGACCCAGTACTTC. Translation: CASSWDRKETQYF.

V is TRBV11-2 and J is TRBJ2-7; D unresolved. The V end lost 3 bases, the J end lost 3 bases, and 9 bases lay between the germline ends. This CDR3 comprises 13 residues. Germline CDR1 reads SGHAT; CDR2 reads FQNNGV. As DNA, the CDR3 is TGTGCCAGCAGCTTCGTAAACTTCTACGAGCAGTACTTC. It specifies CASSFVNFYEQYF.

Written as DNA, the CDR3 is TGTGCCAGCAGCTTGCGGGGGCGCGGCTATAACTACAATGAGCAGTTCTTC. Protein sequence: CASSLRGRGYNYNEQFF. J is TRBJ2-1 and V is TRBV7-6; TRBD2 is a possible D gene (7 bases). CDR1 is SGHVS, CDR2 FNYEAQ, per germline. This CDR3 is built from 17 residues. The ends were cut back, 3 bases at V and 3 bases at J, with 18 bases in the middle.

The rearrangement links TRBV4-2 to TRBJ2-1; maybe TRBD2 (6 bases). There are 16 residues in the CDR3. The germline V gene has CDR1 LGHNA and CDR2 YNFKEQ. Trimming stripped 2 bases from V and 9 bases from J, with 20 bases between. CDR3 in DNA: TGTGCCAGCAGCCAACCCTTGGGGGGACTTTTCTTTGAGCAGTTCTTC. Protein product: CASSQPLGGLFFEQFF.

The chain couples TRBV14 to TRBJ1-2; 7 nucleotides agree with TRBD1. Germline-derived CDR1 and CDR2 are SGHDN and FVKESK. The V and J ends lost 6 bases and 1 base, in that order; junction bases with no gene match: 14. This CDR3 is 17 amino acids long. CDR3 coding DNA: TGTGCCAGCAGTTTGCCGGGACAGAACATATTTAACTATGGCTACACCTTC. Amino acid sequence: CASSLPGQNIFNYGYTF.

The J gene is TRBJ2-7, the V gene TRBV5-8, with 9 bases fitting TRBD1. V lost 1 base to trimming and J lost 7 bases; unmatched junction nucleotides: 12. The germline V gene has CDR1 SGHTS and CDR2 YDEGEE. The CDR3 is made up of 16 amino acids. The CDR3 sequence is CASSLTGGVLSREQYF. The CDR3, as DNA: TGTGCCAGCAGCTTGACAGGGGGCGTATTGAGTCGGGAGCAGTACTTC.

V is TRBV9 and J is TRBJ2-5; D uncertain. Germline V gives CDR1 SGDLS, CDR2 YYNGEE. V shed 4 bases and J shed 0 bases, with 4 bases lying between them. There are 12 residues in the CDR3. The CDR3 bases are TGTGCCAGCAGCCAGTACCAAGAGACCCAGTACTTC. This codes for CASSQYQETQYF.

Remarks on this clone: An end of the junction differs from the germline gene, which may be a read error. The CDR3: CASSLETGGQGNQPQHF. CDR3 DNA: TGTGCCAGCAGCCTAGAGACAGGGGGCCAAGGCAATCAGCCCCAGCATTTT. The chain uses TRBV11-3 and TRBJ1-5, with TRBD1 matching 10 bases. The CDR3 covers 17 residues. CDR1 and CDR2 from the germline V gene are SGHNT and YENEEA.

V gene TRBV5-4 combines with J gene TRBJ2-7; 7 positions match TRBD1. This CDR3 is 14 amino acids long. The ends lost 4 bases at V and 6 bases at J; junction bases unmatched: 10. Per germline, CDR1 SGHNT and CDR2 YYREEE (reference sequence). In nucleotides, the CDR3 is TGTGCCAGCAGCAGCAAGTCCGGGACAGCCGAGCAGTACTTC. It yields the protein CASSSKSGTAEQYF.

The chain recombines TRBV21-1 with TRBJ2-7; the table gives TRBD2 as D, unverified against the DNA. TRBV21-1 is annotated as a pseudogene. CDR3 length: 19 amino acids. CDR3 residues: CASSKGGTSGSVCTYEQYF. The CDR3 DNA reads as TGTGCCAGCAGCAAAGGGGGGACTAGCGGGAGCGTTTGTACCTACGAGCAGTACTTC.

This chain joins TRBV5-4 and TRBJ2-7, with TRBD2 as a possible D gene (6 bases). CDR1 is SGHNT and CDR2 is YYREEE in the germline V gene (reference sequence). Trimming pared 0 bases from V and 6 bases from J, leaving 22 bases between. The CDR3 totals 17 residues. This CDR3 is CASSLDFGGTSGVEQYF. Written as DNA, the CDR3 is TGTGCCAGCAGCTTGGACTTCGGGGGAACATCTGGGGTCGAGCAGTACTTC.

This chain links TRBV10-3 with TRBJ1-1; 10 bases fit TRBD1. The length of the CDR3 is 14 residues. Germline V CDR1 and CDR2: ENHRY, SYGVKD. V gave up 6 bases and J gave up 4 bases; unmatched junction bases: 5. This CDR3 reads CAISQRQGATEAFF. CDR3 nucleotides: TGTGCCATCAGCCAGCGACAGGGGGCCACTGAAGCTTTCTTT.

This chain connects TRBV9 to TRBJ1-2, with 7 bases lining up with TRBD1. Germline loops: CDR1 SGDLS, CDR2 YYNGEE. The CDR3 is made up of 14 amino acids. V dropped 1 base and J dropped 9; count of bases not matched to a gene: 9. CDR3: CASSVLGPGGSYTF. In DNA, the CDR3 is TGTGCCAGCAGCGTATTGGGGCCAGGGGGAAGCTACACCTTC.

This sequence joins TRBV7-9 and TRBJ1-1, with 7 bases that match TRBD1. Germline V CDR1 and CDR2: SEHNR, FQNEAQ (reference sequence). CDR3 size: 15 residues. The V gene end was trimmed by 5 bases and the J gene end by 4 bases; junction bases not matched to a gene: 10. This CDR3 is CASSTRTGLGTEAFF. In nucleotides, the CDR3 is TGTGCCAGCAGCACACGGACAGGTCTGGGCACTGAAGCTTTCTTT.

The V call is TRBV4-3, the J call TRBJ2-1; TRBD1 matches at 9 bases. This CDR3 is 14 amino acids long. Germline V gene lookup returns CDR1 LGHNA and CDR2 YSLEER. The trim removed 4 bases at V and 7 bases at J, leaving 5 bases unmatched. CDR3 sequence (DNA): TGCGCCAGCAGCCGTGGGACAGGGCGGAATGAGCAGTTCTTC. It is translated as CASSRGTGRNEQFF.

The DNA of the CDR3 is TGTGCCAGCTCACCAGCATGTACCGCTGGGCTATGCGGCTACACCTTC. This sequence encodes CASSPACTAGLCGYTF. The rearrangement links TRBV18 to TRBJ1-2; D is unresolved. The length of the CDR3 is 16 residues. The germline V and J ends were trimmed by 2 bases and 8 bases, with 21 bases remaining between them. CDR1 KGHSH and CDR2 LQKENI come from the germline V gene.

The chain is built from TRBV9 and TRBJ2-5; TRBD2 agrees at 10 bases. CDR1 is SGDLS and CDR2 is YYNGEE in the germline V gene. The CDR3 is made up of 14 amino acids. The V gene end was trimmed by 3 bases and the J gene end by 7 bases; junction bases not matched to a gene: 6. The CDR3 loop is CASSGASGRGTQYF. Here the CDR3 DNA reads TGTGCCAGCAGCGGGGCTAGCGGGAGAGGGACCCAGTACTTC.

The genes are TRBV19 and TRBJ2-1, with 9 bases that match TRBD2. V gave up 5 bases and J gave up 4 bases; unmatched junction bases: 15. Germline CDR1 LNHDA, CDR2 SQIVND (reference sequence). There are 18 residues in the CDR3. CDR3 loop: CASSAGIAGVIWYNEQFF. As DNA, the CDR3 is TGTGCCAGTAGTGCGGGGATAGCGGGAGTAATTTGGTACAATGAGCAGTTCTTC.

The chain uses TRBV7-3 and TRBJ2-5; the D is unclear. V dropped 5 bases and J dropped 2 bases, with 15 bases sitting between them. From germline, CDR1 is SGHTA and CDR2 FQGTGA. This CDR3 contains 15 residues. In DNA, the CDR3 is TGTGCCAGCAGCGGCTCGGGTCTTCAGCAAGAGACCCAGTACTTC. This gives the protein CASSGSGLQQETQYF.

V usage is TRBV6-5 and J usage is TRBJ2-7, with D perhaps TRBD2 (6 bases). V dropped 2 bases and J dropped 6 bases, with 14 bases sitting between them. The germline V gene has CDR1 MNHEY and CDR2 SVGAGI. The CDR3 spans 14 residues. As DNA, the CDR3 is TGTGCCAGCAGTTACACAAGACTAGGCGCCGAGCAGTACTTC. Protein sequence: CASSYTRLGAEQYF.

This clone showed up just once. The rearrangement links TRBV11-3 to TRBJ2-5; D gene unclear. Germline-derived CDR1 and CDR2 are SGHNT and YENEEA. Trimming shortened V by 0 bases and J by 1 base, and 15 bases separated the two germline ends. The CDR3 consists of 17 residues. The CDR3 DNA reads TGTGCCAGCAGCTTAGAAAGAAACACCCTTACCCAAGAGACCCAGTACTTC. This gives the protein CASSLERNTLTQETQYF.

The chain couples TRBV5-1 to TRBJ2-7; 10 bases match TRBD2. CDR1 and CDR2 from the germline V gene are SGHRS and YFSETQ. The CDR3 is 17 residues long. V lost 4 bases, J lost 5 bases, and 15 bases stayed unmatched. Here the CDR3 DNA reads TGCGCCAGCAGCCCGGTTGAACTAGCGGGGTCGGGTAACGAGCAGTACTTC. It encodes CASSPVELAGSGNEQYF. Using reference TRBV5-1 and TRBJ2-7 for the parts outside the CDR3, the full variable domain is KAGVTQTPRYLIKTRGQQVTLSCSPISGHRSVSWYQQTPGQGLQFLFEYFSETQRNKGNFPGRFSGRQFSNSRSEMNVSTLELGDSALYLCASSPVELAGSGNEQYFGPGTRLTVT.

The chain joins TRBV28 to TRBJ1-2; 9 bases match TRBD1. CDR1 and CDR2 from the germline V gene are MDHEN and SYDVKM. J gave up 2 bases and V 2 bases, and 6 bases lay outside the gene matches. There are 16 residues in the CDR3. The CDR3 DNA is TGTGCCAGCAGTTTAAGGGGGACAGGGATGAACTATGGCTACACCTTC. This encodes CASSLRGTGMNYGYTF.